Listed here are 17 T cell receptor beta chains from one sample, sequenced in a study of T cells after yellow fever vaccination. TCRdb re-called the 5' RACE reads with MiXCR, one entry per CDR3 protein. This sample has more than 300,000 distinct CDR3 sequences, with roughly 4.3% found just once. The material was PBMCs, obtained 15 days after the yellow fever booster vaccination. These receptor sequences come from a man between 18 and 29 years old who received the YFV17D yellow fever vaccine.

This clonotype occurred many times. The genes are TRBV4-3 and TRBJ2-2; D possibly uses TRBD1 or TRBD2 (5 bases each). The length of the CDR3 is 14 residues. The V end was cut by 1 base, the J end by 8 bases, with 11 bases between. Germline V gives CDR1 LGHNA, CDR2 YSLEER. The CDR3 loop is CASSQAGPLGELFF. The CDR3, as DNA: TGCGCCAGCAGCCAAGCGGGACCCCTGGGGGAGCTGTTTTTT.

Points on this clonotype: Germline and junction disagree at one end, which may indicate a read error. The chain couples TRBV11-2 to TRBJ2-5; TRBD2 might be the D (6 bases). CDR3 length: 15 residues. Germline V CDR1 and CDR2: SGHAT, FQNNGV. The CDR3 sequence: CTAEGGGPVQETQYF. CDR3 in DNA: TGCACCGCCGAGGGAGGAGGCCCAGTTCAAGAGACCCAGTACTTC. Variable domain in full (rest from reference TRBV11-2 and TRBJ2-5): EAGVAQSPRYKIIEKRQSVAFWCNPISGHATLYWYQQILGQGPKLLIQFQNNGVVDDSQLPKDRFSAERLKGVDSTLKIQPAKLEDSAVYLCTAEGGGPVQETQYFGPGTRLLVL.

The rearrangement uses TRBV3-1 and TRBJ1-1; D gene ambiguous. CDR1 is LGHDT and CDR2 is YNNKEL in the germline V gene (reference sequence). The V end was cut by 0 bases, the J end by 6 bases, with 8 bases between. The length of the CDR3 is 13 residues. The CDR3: CASSQDYGAEAFF. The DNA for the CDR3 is TGTGCCAGCAGCCAAGATTACGGGGCTGAAGCTTTCTTT.

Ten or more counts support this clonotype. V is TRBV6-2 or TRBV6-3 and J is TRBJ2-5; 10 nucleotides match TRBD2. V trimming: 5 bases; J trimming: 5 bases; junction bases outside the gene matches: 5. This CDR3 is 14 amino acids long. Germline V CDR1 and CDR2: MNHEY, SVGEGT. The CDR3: CASSPSGGAETQYF. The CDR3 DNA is TGTGCCAGCAGTCCGAGCGGGGGGGCTGAGACCCAGTACTTC.

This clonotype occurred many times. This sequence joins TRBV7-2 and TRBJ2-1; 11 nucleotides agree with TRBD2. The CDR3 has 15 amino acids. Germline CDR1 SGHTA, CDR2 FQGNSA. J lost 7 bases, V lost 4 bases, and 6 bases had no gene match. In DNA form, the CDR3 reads TGTGCCAGCAGCTCAGGACTAGCGGGCTGGAATGAGCAGTTCTTC. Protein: CASSSGLAGWNEQFF.

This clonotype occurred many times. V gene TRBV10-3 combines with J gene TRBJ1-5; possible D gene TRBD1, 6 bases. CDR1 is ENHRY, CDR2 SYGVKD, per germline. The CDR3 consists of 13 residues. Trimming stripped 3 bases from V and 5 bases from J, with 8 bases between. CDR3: CAISEYRDQPQHF. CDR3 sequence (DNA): TGTGCCATCAGTGAATACAGGGATCAGCCCCAGCATTTT.

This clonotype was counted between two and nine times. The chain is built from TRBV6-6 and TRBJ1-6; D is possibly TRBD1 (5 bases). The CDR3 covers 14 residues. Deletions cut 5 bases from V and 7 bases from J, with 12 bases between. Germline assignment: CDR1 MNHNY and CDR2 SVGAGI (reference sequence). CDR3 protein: CASSPRDQNSPLHF. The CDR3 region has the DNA TGTGCCAGCAGTCCCCGGGACCAGAATTCACCCCTCCACTTT.

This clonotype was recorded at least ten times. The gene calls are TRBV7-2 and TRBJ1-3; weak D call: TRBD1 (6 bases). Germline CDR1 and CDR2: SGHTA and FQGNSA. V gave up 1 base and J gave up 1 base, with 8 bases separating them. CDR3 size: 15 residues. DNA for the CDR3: TGTGCCAGCAGCTTAGGGGGGGCGTCTGGAAACACCATATATTTT. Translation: CASSLGGASGNTIYF. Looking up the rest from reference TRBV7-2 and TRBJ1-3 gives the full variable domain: GAGVSQSPSNKVTEKGKDVELRCDPISGHTALYWYRQSLGQGLEFLIYFQGNSAPDKSGLPSDRFSAERTGGSVSTLTIQRTQQEDSAVYLCASSLGGASGNTIYFGEGSWLTVV.

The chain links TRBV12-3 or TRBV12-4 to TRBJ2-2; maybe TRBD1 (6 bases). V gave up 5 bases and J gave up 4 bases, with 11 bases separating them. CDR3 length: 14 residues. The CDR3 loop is CASSDYRATGELFF. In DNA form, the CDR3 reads TGTGCCAGCAGTGATTACAGGGCCACCGGGGAGCTGTTTTTT.

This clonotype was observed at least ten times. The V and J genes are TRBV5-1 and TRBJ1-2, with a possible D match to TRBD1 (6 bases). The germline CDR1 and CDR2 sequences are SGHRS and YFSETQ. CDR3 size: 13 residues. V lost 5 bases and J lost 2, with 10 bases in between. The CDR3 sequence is CASRATGNYGYTF. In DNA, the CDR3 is TGCGCCAGCAGAGCCACAGGGAACTATGGCTACACCTTC.

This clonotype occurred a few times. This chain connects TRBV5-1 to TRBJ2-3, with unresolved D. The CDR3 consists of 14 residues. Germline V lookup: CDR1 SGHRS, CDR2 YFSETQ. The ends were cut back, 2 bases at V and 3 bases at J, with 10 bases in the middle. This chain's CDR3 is CASSLPFATDTQYF. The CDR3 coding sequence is TGCGCCAGCAGCTTACCCTTTGCGACAGATACGCAGTATTTT.

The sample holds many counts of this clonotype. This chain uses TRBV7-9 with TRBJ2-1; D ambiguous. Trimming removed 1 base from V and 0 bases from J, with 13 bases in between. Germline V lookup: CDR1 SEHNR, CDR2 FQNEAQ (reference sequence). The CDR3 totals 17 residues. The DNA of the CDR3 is TGTGCCAGCAGCTTAGTTGGGCAGCCTAGCTCCTACAATGAGCAGTTCTTC. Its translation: CASSLVGQPSSYNEQFF.

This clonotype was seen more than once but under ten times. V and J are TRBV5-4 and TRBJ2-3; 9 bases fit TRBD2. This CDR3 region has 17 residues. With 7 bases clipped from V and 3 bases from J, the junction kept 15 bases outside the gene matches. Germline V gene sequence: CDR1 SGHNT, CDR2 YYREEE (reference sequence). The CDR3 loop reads CASVSSTGGGATDTQYF. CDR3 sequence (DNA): TGTGCCAGCGTGTCATCTACGGGCGGGGGGGCAACAGATACGCAGTATTTT.

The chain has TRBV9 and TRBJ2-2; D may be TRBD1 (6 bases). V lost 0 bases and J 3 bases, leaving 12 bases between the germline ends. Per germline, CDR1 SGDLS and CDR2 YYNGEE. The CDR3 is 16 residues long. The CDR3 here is CASSVVAGVDTGELFF. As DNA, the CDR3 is TGTGCCAGCAGCGTAGTCGCAGGGGTGGACACCGGGGAGCTGTTTTTT.

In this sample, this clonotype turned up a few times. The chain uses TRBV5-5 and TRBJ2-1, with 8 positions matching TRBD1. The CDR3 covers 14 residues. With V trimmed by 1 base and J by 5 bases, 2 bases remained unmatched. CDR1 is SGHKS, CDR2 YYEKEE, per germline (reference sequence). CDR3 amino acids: CASSLWTGNNEQFF. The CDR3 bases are TGTGCCAGCAGCTTGTGGACAGGGAACAATGAGCAGTTCTTC.

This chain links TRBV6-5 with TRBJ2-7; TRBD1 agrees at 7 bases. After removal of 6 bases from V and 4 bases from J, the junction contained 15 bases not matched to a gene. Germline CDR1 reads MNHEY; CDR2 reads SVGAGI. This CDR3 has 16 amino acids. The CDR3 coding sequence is TGTGCCAGCAGCCTTGTCGGGGACAGCCCCCCGTACGAGCAGTACTTC. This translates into CASSLVGDSPPYEQYF.

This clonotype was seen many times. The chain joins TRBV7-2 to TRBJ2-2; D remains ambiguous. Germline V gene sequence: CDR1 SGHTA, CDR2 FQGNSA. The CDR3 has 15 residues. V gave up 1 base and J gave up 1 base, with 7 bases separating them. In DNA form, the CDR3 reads TGTGCCAGCAGCTTAGTCGTCTTGAACACCGGGGAGCTGTTTTTT. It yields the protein CASSLVVLNTGELFF.